The T cell receptor (beta chain) described here comes from a study of breast tumors, draining lymph nodes, adjacent tissues. The sample holds a few counts of this clonotype. Antigen unknown. A much larger clonotype is one base distant, so this may be a read error. Samples came from axillary lymph nodes draining the breast cancer. Study-wide points: Tumor TCR diversity was below lymph nodes but above nontumor tissue. Luminal-like breast cancer showed significantly higher tumor–nontumor repertoire similarity than basal-like. The data were judged consistent with most tumor T cells coming from lymph node and expanding in tumor.

The length of the CDR3 is 13 residues. Germline loops: CDR1 SEHNR, CDR2 FQNEAQ (reference sequence). MiXCR, applied by TCRdb to the multiplex PCR reads, yields one record per CDR3 protein. The table lists 150,000 to 200,000 distinct CDR3 sequences, 30% to 35% of them singletons. The sequence came from a female donor with breast cancer. Some clones in this sample may be carry-over from other donors' samples. The chain couples TRBV7-9 to TRBJ2-7; D is ambiguous. The specimen sequenced was axillary lymph node tissue. CDR3 residues: CASSSYLGFAQCF. CDR3 DNA sequence: TGTGCCAGCAGCTCTTACCTAGGGTTCGCGCAGTGCTTC.